Presented here are 18 T cell receptor beta chains from one specimen sequenced in a study of T cell clonotyping in hematopoietic cell transplantation (dated by TCRdb to the early 2020s). Libraries were prepared through the immunoSEQ multiplex PCR assay. The table comes from immuneACCESS by way of TCRdb, which keeps in-frame sequences with V and J called. Part of the clones is missing from these tables; in studies checked, under half for an unresolved V gene and the rest for unknown reasons. The sample includes fewer than 15,000 clones, with around 80% observed a single time. The ten largest clonotypes hold 16% of the sample. This specimen's time point label, interpreted: recipient sample about 28 days before transplant, after cytoreduction. This specimen was peripheral blood mononuclear cells, taken before stem cell transplant. The receptor source for this set is a man in his sixties with acute myeloid leukemia. Some clones in this sample may be carry-over from other donors' samples.

The chain couples TRBV4-1 to TRBJ1-2; D possibly corresponds to TRBD1 (6 bases). V dropped 1 base and J dropped 4 bases, with 13 bases sitting between them. The germline gives CDR1 MGHRA, CDR2 YSYEKL. The CDR3 loop spans 15 amino acids. CDR3 loop: CASSQGGGASYGYTF. The CDR3 nucleotides are TGCGCCAGCAGCCAAGGGGGGGGCGCGTCCTATGGCTACACCTTC.

J is TRBJ2-7 and V is TRBV7-9; perhaps TRBD2 as D (5 bases). This CDR3 has 12 residues. Per the germline V gene, CDR1 is SEHNR and CDR2 is FQNEAQ (reference sequence). Trimming shortened V by 8 bases and J by 3 bases, and 11 bases separated the two germline ends. The CDR3 DNA reads TGTGCCAGCCGGACTGAGAACTACGAGCAGTACTTC. Translating gives CASRTENYEQYF. Using reference TRBV7-9 and TRBJ2-7 for the parts outside the CDR3, the full variable domain is DTGVSQNPRHKITKRGQNVTFRCDPISEHNRLYWYRQTLGQGPEFLTYFQNEAQLEKSRLLSDRFSAERPKGSFSTLEIQRTEQGDSAMYLCASRTENYEQYFGPGTRLTVT.

By share, this clone ranks as large. The V call is TRBV9, the J call TRBJ1-4; D remains ambiguous. V was trimmed by 0 bases and J by 7 bases, leaving 13 bases between them. This CDR3 has 15 amino acids. In germline, CDR1 is SGDLS, CDR2 YYNGEE. The CDR3, as DNA: TGTGCCAGCAGCGTAGCAGACCATCTTAGTGAAAAACTGTTTTTT. Its protein product is CASSVADHLSEKLFF.

The rearrangement joins TRBV9 to TRBJ2-5; maybe TRBD1 (6 bases). V was cut by 4 bases and J by 5 bases, with 18 bases left in between. The CDR3 sequence is 15 residues long. Germline V gene sequence: CDR1 SGDLS, CDR2 YYNGEE. The chain's CDR3 is CASSPGVSRGETQYF. Written as DNA, the CDR3 is TGTGCCAGCAGCCCAGGCGTCTCCAGGGGTGAGACCCAGTACTTC.

The chain recombines TRBV13 with TRBJ2-1; D is unresolved. V was cut by 1 base and J by 4 bases, with 11 bases left in between. The CDR3 contains 15 residues. Germline V lookup: CDR1 PRHDT, CDR2 FYEKMQ (reference sequence). The CDR3 DNA reads as TGTGCCAGCAGCTTAGAGGCAGAGCCTTACAATGAGCAGTTCTTC. Its translation: CASSLEAEPYNEQFF. Combining the CDR3 with reference TRBV13 and TRBJ2-1 gives the whole variable domain AAGVIQSPRHLIKEKRETATLKCYPIPRHDTVYWYQQGPGQDPQFLISFYEKMQSDKGSIPDRFSAQQFSDYHSELNMSSLELGDSALYFCASSLEAEPYNEQFFGPGTRLTVL.

The table lists this clone with a count of one. V gene TRBV2 combines with J gene TRBJ1-5; 11 positions match TRBD1. Germline V lookup: CDR1 SNHLY, CDR2 FYNNEI. The J segment lost 2 bases and the V segment lost 5 bases, leaving 2 bases of the junction unmatched. This CDR3 comprises 15 residues. The CDR3 sequence is CASSPGQGGNQPQHF. For the CDR3, the DNA is TGTGCCAGCAGTCCGGGACAGGGGGGCAATCAGCCCCAGCATTTT.

The chain combines TRBV4-1 with TRBJ2-5; 8 positions match TRBD1. CDR3 length equals 16 residues. Trimming took 1 base from V and 2 from J; bases not matched to a gene: 6. CDR1 and CDR2 from the germline V gene are MGHRA and YSYEKL. DNA of the CDR3: TGCGCCAGCAGCCAAGGGGGGACAGGTCTTCAAGAGACCCAGTACTTC. Residues: CASSQGGTGLQETQYF.

This clone was detected once. The CDR3: CASRQGVGTDTQYF. The DNA of the CDR3 is TGTGCCAGCAGACAGGGTGTGGGCACAGATACGCAGTATTTT. The chain recombines TRBV6-1 with TRBJ2-3, with TRBD1 as a possible D gene (6 bases). Per germline, CDR1 MNHNS and CDR2 SASEGT. This CDR3 has 14 residues. V gave up 6 bases and J gave up 1 base, with 11 bases separating them.

This chain joins TRBV5-3 and TRBJ1-1, with D unclear. TRBV5-3 falls under the ORF class, with uncertain function. Trimming stripped 5 bases from V and 4 bases from J, with 6 bases between. The CDR3 contains 11 residues. The CDR3 sequence is CARSLFTEAFF. The CDR3 DNA reads TGTGCCAGAAGTCTGTTCACTGAAGCTTTCTTT.

This clone came up once. The V call is TRBV4-2, the J call TRBJ1-5; D is unresolved. Trimming shortened V by 0 bases and J by 7 bases, and 16 bases separated the two germline ends. This CDR3 has 16 residues. In germline, CDR1 is LGHNA, CDR2 YNFKEQ. The CDR3 DNA reads TGTGCCAGCAGCCAAGATGTATTCGGAGGGCCCCAGCCCCAGCATTTT. Translating it yields CASSQDVFGGPQPQHF.

There are a few counts of this clone. The chain combines TRBV7-6 with TRBJ1-1; D remains unclear. Trimming took 8 bases from V and 7 from J, leaving 11 bases between them. From germline, CDR1 is SGHVS and CDR2 FNYEAQ. The CDR3 length is 11 residues. The CDR3 region is CASSPGSEAFF. CDR3 coding DNA: TGTGCCAGCTCCCCGGGGAGTGAAGCTTTCTTT.

The chain links TRBV6-5 to TRBJ2-1, with D maybe TRBD1 (5 bases). There are 12 residues in the CDR3. V was pared by 4 bases and J by 6 bases, with 7 bases between. Germline CDR1 is MNHEY and CDR2 is SVGAGI. CDR3 loop: CASSSGRNEQFF. The CDR3 coding sequence is TGTGCCAGCAGTTCAGGGCGCAATGAGCAGTTCTTC.

The genes are TRBV29-1 and TRBJ2-3; the D gene could be TRBD1 or TRBD2 (5 bases each). Trimming took 6 bases from V and 1 from J, leaving 11 bases between them. Per the germline V gene, CDR1 is SQVTM and CDR2 is ANQGSEA. The CDR3 is 13 amino acids. In nucleotides, the CDR3 is TGCAGCGTGGGACCCCCGGGCACAGATACGCAGTATTTT. It yields the protein CSVGPPGTDTQYF.

The chain combines TRBV28 with TRBJ2-5, with a weak D call TRBD2 (6 bases). The ends were cut back, 5 bases at V and 3 bases at J, with 19 bases in the middle. This CDR3 region has 16 residues. Germline V lookup: CDR1 MDHEN, CDR2 SYDVKM. The CDR3 region has the DNA TGTGCCAGCAGTCGTGGGGGTAGCGGAGGGGAAGAGACCCAGTACTTC. It specifies CASSRGGSGGEETQYF.

The rearrangement uses TRBV5-1 and TRBJ2-7, with a weak D call TRBD1 (5 bases). V was cut by 5 bases and J by 0 bases, with 15 bases left in between. Germline lookup yields CDR1 SGHRS and CDR2 YFSETQ. The CDR3 length is 15 residues. The CDR3 DNA follows: TGCGCCAGCAGGCAGCAGGGTACCATCTCCTACGAGCAGTACTTC. Its protein product is CASRQQGTISYEQYF.

The chain carries TRBV30 and TRBJ1-1, with D maybe TRBD1 (5 bases). This CDR3 is 16 amino acids long. V lost 6 bases, J lost 1 base, and 21 bases lay in between. Germline V gene data show CDR1 as GTSNPN and CDR2 as SVGIG (reference sequence). The CDR3 here is CACTPGRGRWNTEAFF. Written as DNA, the CDR3 is TGTGCCTGCACCCCTGGGAGGGGCCGATGGAACACTGAAGCTTTCTTT.

This chain links TRBV4-2 with TRBJ1-2; maybe TRBD1 (5 bases). The CDR3 totals 15 residues. V dropped 3 bases and J dropped 1 base, with 12 bases sitting between them. Germline-derived CDR1 and CDR2 are LGHNA and YNFKEQ. The CDR3: CASSHYRDDNYGYTF. In nucleotides, the CDR3 is TGTGCCAGCAGCCATTATCGGGACGATAACTATGGCTACACCTTC.

This rearrangement joins TRBV6-5 to TRBJ1-4; no firm D call. This CDR3 has 14 residues. With 6 bases removed from V and 1 base from J, the gap between germline ends came to 9 bases. Germline CDR1 is MNHEY and CDR2 is SVGAGI. The CDR3 reads CASSDGLTNEKLFF. The CDR3, as DNA: TGTGCCAGCAGCGATGGGCTAACTAATGAAAAACTGTTTTTT.